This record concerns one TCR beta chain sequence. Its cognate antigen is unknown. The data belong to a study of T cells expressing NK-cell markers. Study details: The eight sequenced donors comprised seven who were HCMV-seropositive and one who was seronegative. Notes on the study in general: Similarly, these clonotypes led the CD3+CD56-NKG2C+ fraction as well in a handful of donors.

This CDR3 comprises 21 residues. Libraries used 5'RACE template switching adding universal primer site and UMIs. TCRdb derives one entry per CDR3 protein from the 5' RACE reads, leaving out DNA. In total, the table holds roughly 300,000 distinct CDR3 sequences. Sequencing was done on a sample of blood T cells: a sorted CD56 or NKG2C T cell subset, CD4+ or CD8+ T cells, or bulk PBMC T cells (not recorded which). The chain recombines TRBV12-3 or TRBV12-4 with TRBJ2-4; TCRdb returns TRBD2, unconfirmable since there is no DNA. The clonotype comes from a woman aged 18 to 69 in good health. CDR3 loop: CASSLSEPRTGRPGAKNIQYF.